This note documents a single T cell receptor (beta chain) sequence. The antigen is unknown. The source of the sample is a study of early T cells in non-severe SARS-CoV-2 infection. In the study overall: Sequencing targeted bulk RNA from unsorted whole blood, leaving chains unpaired. Study-level findings and limits: Anti-spike CD8 specificities were favored by VDJdb matching, whose results missed private and CD4 specificities.

CDR3 length equals 14 residues. The germline V gene encodes CDR1 LGHDT and CDR2 YNNKEL (reference sequence). Trimming removed 3 bases from V and 11 bases from J; junction bases left unmatched: 7. TCRdb fed the 5' RACE reads into MiXCR, producing one record per CDR3 protein. The sample has approximately 98,000 distinct CDR3 sequences, about 12% seen once; the top ten hold around 3%. V and J are TRBV3-1 and TRBJ1-4; 9 bases align to TRBD1. Sequencing was carried out using whole blood. The receptor was isolated from an adult who was a healthcare worker with PCR-confirmed SARS-CoV-2 infection or an uninfected control (not recorded which). The CDR3 nucleotides are TGTGCCAGCAGCCATGGCCCCGGGACAGGGAAACTGTTTTTT. Amino acid sequence: CASSHGPGTGKLFF.